The sample holds a few counts of the clone carrying this T cell receptor beta chain. These data belong to a study of identical twins. Using its own MiXCR run on the 5' RACE reads, TCRdb lists one record per CDR3 protein. The data show approximately 470,000 distinct CDR3 sequences, with approximately 15% seen just once and over 0.5% held by the top ten. This sample was also put to use in a study of yellow fever vaccine responses in identical twins.

This clonotype originated in a woman under 30 in good health. Source material: CD4+ T cells sorted from blood.

This CDR3 reads CASSWDRGSAGRYEQYF. The DNA of the CDR3 is TGTGCCAGCAGTTGGGACAGGGGGTCAGCGGGACGCTACGAGCAGTACTTC. The gene calls are TRBV12-3 or TRBV12-4 and TRBJ2-7; 11 bases map to TRBD1. Trimming cost V 4 bases and J 3 bases; bases outside gene matches: 11. The CDR3 loop spans 17 amino acids.